The 32 T cell receptor beta chains given below trace back to one sample, sequenced in a study of blood T cell repertoires in COVID-19. Profiling relied on immunoSEQ multiplex PCR, and the TCRdb table lists in-frame clones only, not all of them. The profile shows around 60,000 clones, approximately 84% of them singletons. The specimen sequenced was peripheral blood. Every receptor here comes from a man in his sixties with COVID-19, enrolled during active disease.

The rearrangement joins TRBV30 to TRBJ2-1; 10 positions agree with TRBD1. The CDR3 is 15 residues long. Per germline, CDR1 GTSNPN and CDR2 SVGIG (reference sequence). With V trimmed by 0 bases and J by 6 bases, 5 bases remained unmatched. Here the CDR3 reads CAWSVGTGAANEQFF. For the CDR3, the DNA is TGTGCCTGGAGTGTAGGGACAGGGGCGGCCAATGAGCAGTTCTTC.

This chain links TRBV7-9 with TRBJ2-1; D is ambiguous. CDR1 is SEHNR and CDR2 is FQNEAQ in the germline V gene (reference sequence). V was pared by 1 base and J by 2 bases, with 6 bases between. The CDR3 extends over 14 amino acids. CDR3 in amino acids: CASSLGQAYNEQFF. CDR3 DNA: TGTGCCAGCAGCTTAGGACAAGCCTACAATGAGCAGTTCTTC.

The rearrangement uses TRBV25-1 and TRBJ1-4, with a tentative D call TRBD1 (6 bases). V was trimmed by 5 bases and J by 7 bases, leaving 20 bases between them. CDR1 MGHDK and CDR2 SYGVNS come from the germline V gene. The CDR3 is 16 residues long. CDR3 region: CASSPKGVGAGEKLFF. CDR3 DNA: TGTGCCAGCAGTCCAAAGGGGGTAGGGGCGGGTGAAAAACTGTTTTTT.

CDR3 loop: CASSGDRGPASSEKLFF. In DNA, the CDR3 is TGTGCCAGCAGTGGAGACAGGGGGCCGGCGTCTAGTGAAAAACTGTTTTTT. The rearrangement links TRBV25-1 to TRBJ1-4; 10 nucleotides match TRBD1. Germline CDR1 reads MGHDK; CDR2 reads SYGVNS. The CDR3 runs 17 residues. V trimming: 4 bases; J trimming: 7 bases; junction bases outside the gene matches: 12.

This clone was seen more than once but under ten times. This chain joins TRBV18 and TRBJ2-1; 8 bases map to TRBD2. Trimming cost V 0 bases and J 4 bases; bases outside gene matches: 8. Germline V gene data show CDR1 as KGHSH and CDR2 as LQKENI. CDR3 length: 17 amino acids. Here the CDR3 DNA reads TGTGCCAGCTCACCACCCTTAGCGGGGCCCGGGTACAATGAGCAGTTCTTC. The encoded protein is CASSPPLAGPGYNEQFF.

CDR3 region: CATGRGETQYF. In nucleotides, the CDR3 is TGTGCCACTGGACGGGGGGAGACCCAGTACTTC. The chain uses TRBV19 and TRBJ2-5, with a weak D call TRBD2 (6 bases). The CDR3 sequence is 11 residues long. Between the trimmed V and J ends, which lost 10 bases and 5 bases, there was a span of 11 bases. CDR1 is LNHDA, CDR2 SQIVND, per germline (reference sequence).

The chain employs TRBV30 and TRBJ2-5; the match to TRBD2 covers 9 bases. V lost 3 bases, J lost 4 bases, and 3 bases stayed unmatched. The CDR3 length is 13 residues. CDR1 is GTSNPN, CDR2 SVGIG, per germline (reference sequence). The CDR3 DNA reads TGTGCCTGGAGCCGGCGGGGGGGAGAGACCCAGTACTTC. This translates into CAWSRRGGETQYF.

The chain has TRBV9 and TRBJ2-7; D perhaps matches TRBD2 (5 bases). With 4 bases removed from V and 7 bases from J, the gap between germline ends came to 18 bases. The length of the CDR3 is 14 residues. CDR1 and CDR2 from the germline V gene are SGDLS and YYNGEE. In DNA, the CDR3 is TGTGCCAGCAGCCCTCCGGGCCCCCCGGGGGAGCAGTACTTC. This encodes CASSPPGPPGEQYF. The full variable domain, in which reference TRBV9 and TRBJ2-7 provide the parts outside the CDR3, is DSGVTQTPKHLITATGQRVTLRCSPRSGDLSVYWYQQSLDQGLQFLIQYYNGEERAKGNILERFSAQQFPDLHSELNLSSLELGDSALYFCASSPPGPPGEQYFGPGTRLTVT.

The CDR3 DNA is TGCGCCAGCAGCCTGGGCTATTACAGCGGGGTTATTAACAATGAGCAGTTCTTC. The encoded protein is CASSLGYYSGVINNEQFF. V and J are TRBV5-1 and TRBJ2-1; 7 bases map to TRBD2. The CDR3 has 18 residues. The V gene's germline CDR1 is SGHRS and CDR2 YFSETQ. Trimming cost V 4 bases and J 5 bases; bases outside gene matches: 18.

The chain recombines TRBV7-3 with TRBJ2-1, with TRBD2 matching over 12 bases. J gave up 0 bases and V 4 bases, and 10 bases lay outside the gene matches. CDR3 length: 19 residues. The V gene's germline CDR1 is SGHTA and CDR2 FQGTGA. The CDR3 is CASSSKGLAGPSSYNEQFF. The CDR3 DNA is TGTGCCAGCAGCTCGAAGGGACTAGCGGGTCCAAGCTCCTACAATGAGCAGTTCTTC.

The V call is TRBV25-1, the J call TRBJ2-5; 14 bases agree with TRBD2. The CDR3 spans 15 residues. Germline V gene sequence: CDR1 MGHDK, CDR2 SYGVNS. The J segment lost 3 bases and the V segment lost 6 bases, leaving 3 bases of the junction unmatched. The CDR3: CASSMGLAGEETQYF. The CDR3, as DNA: TGTGCCAGCAGCATGGGACTAGCGGGAGAAGAGACCCAGTACTTC.

V usage is TRBV7-7 and J usage is TRBJ2-2, with 10 bases matching TRBD2. The CDR3 runs 20 residues. CDR1 is SSHAT, CDR2 FNYEAQ, per germline (reference sequence). The ends lost 1 base at V and 6 bases at J; junction bases unmatched: 17. CDR3 bases: TGTGCCAGCAGCTTAGTTCCCCCTCTCTCAGCGGGGGGGCTCGCCGGGGAGCTGTTTTTT. It codes for CASSLVPPLSAGGLAGELFF.

J is TRBJ2-1 and V is TRBV9; TRBD1 matches at 8 bases. Germline V lookup: CDR1 SGDLS, CDR2 YYNGEE. The CDR3 spans 17 residues. V lost 3 bases to trimming and J lost 3 bases; unmatched junction nucleotides: 11. The CDR3 DNA reads TGTGCCAGCAGCGAACATGCAGGGGGCTCGGGCTACAATGAGCAGTTCTTC. It specifies CASSEHAGGSGYNEQFF.

The chain recombines TRBV6-5 with TRBJ1-1, with D perhaps TRBD1 (5 bases). The CDR3 totals 12 residues. Germline CDR1 MNHEY, CDR2 SVGAGI. With 5 bases removed from V and 3 bases from J, the gap between germline ends came to 7 bases. The CDR3 DNA reads TGTGCCAGCAGTAGGGGATACACTGAAGCTTTCTTT. It encodes CASSRGYTEAFF.

The V gene is TRBV2, the J gene TRBJ1-2, with D maybe TRBD1 (6 bases). The length of the CDR3 is 14 residues. The germline V and J ends were trimmed by 1 base and 2 bases, with 8 bases remaining between them. Germline-derived CDR1 and CDR2 are SNHLY and FYNNEI. The CDR3 protein is CASSEGTVNYGYTF. CDR3 bases: TGTGCCAGCAGTGAAGGGACAGTGAACTATGGCTACACCTTC.

This chain uses TRBV4-2 with TRBJ2-1, with TRBD2 matching 7 bases. The CDR3 consists of 18 residues. Losses at the gene ends were 0 bases for V and 3 bases for J; bases not matched to a gene: 11. CDR1 and CDR2 (germline): LGHNA, YNFKEQ. CDR3 DNA sequence: TGTGCCAGCAGCCAAGACATGGAGGACATAGCGGGCTACAATGAGCAGTTCTTC. Amino acids: CASSQDMEDIAGYNEQFF.

The chain employs TRBV2 and TRBJ2-1, with D perhaps TRBD1 (5 bases). The germline V and J ends were trimmed by 2 bases and 6 bases, with 20 bases remaining between them. The CDR3 has 17 amino acids. Germline CDR1 and CDR2: SNHLY and FYNNEI. CDR3 protein: CASSERGFAVHRNEQFF. The CDR3 region has the DNA TGTGCCAGCAGTGAAAGGGGCTTCGCGGTTCACCGCAATGAGCAGTTCTTC.

V is TRBV7-9 and J is TRBJ1-5; 10 bases line up with TRBD1. Germline V gene sequence: CDR1 SEHNR, CDR2 FQNEAQ (reference sequence). The CDR3 is 16 amino acids. With V trimmed by 5 bases and J by 5 bases, 9 bases remained unmatched. CDR3 residues: CASSGGRTGGDQPQHF. DNA for the CDR3: TGTGCCAGCAGCGGTGGCCGGACAGGGGGAGATCAGCCCCAGCATTTT.

This chain connects TRBV12-5 to TRBJ1-6; 8 nucleotides agree with TRBD1. The CDR3 loop spans 14 amino acids. Losses at the gene ends were 7 bases for V and 8 bases for J; bases not matched to a gene: 7. The germline V gene encodes CDR1 LGHNT and CDR2 FRNRAP. The DNA of the CDR3 is TGTGCTAGTGCCATAGACAGGGGTTATTCACCCCTCCACTTT. Translated, it gives CASAIDRGYSPLHF.

The V and J genes are TRBV6-1 and TRBJ1-3; 8 bases map to TRBD1. J gave up 3 bases and V 0 bases, and 1 base lay outside the gene matches. The CDR3 is 15 residues long. Germline V lookup: CDR1 MNHNS, CDR2 SASEGT. The CDR3 DNA sequence: TGTGCCAGCAGTGAAGCCGGACAGGGTGGAAACACCATATATTTT. As protein: CASSEAGQGGNTIYF.

V usage is TRBV2 and J usage is TRBJ2-3; D is ambiguous. CDR1 and CDR2 from the germline V gene are SNHLY and FYNNEI. Trimming pared 3 bases from V and 2 bases from J, leaving 9 bases between. The CDR3 is 14 residues long. CDR3 DNA sequence: TGTGCCAGCAGTGAGCTGACACTCACAGATACGCAGTATTTT. As protein: CASSELTLTDTQYF.

V usage is TRBV15 and J usage is TRBJ1-4; D not resolved. Trimming shortened V by 0 bases and J by 4 bases, and 15 bases separated the two germline ends. Germline lookup yields CDR1 LNHNV and CDR2 YYDKDF (reference sequence). The CDR3 has 17 residues. CDR3: CATSRDPNSQVNEKLFF. DNA for the CDR3: TGTGCCACCAGCAGAGACCCAAACAGCCAGGTTAATGAAAAACTGTTTTTT.

The rearrangement links TRBV6-5 to TRBJ2-5; TRBD1 is a possible D gene (6 bases). Germline CDR1 is MNHEY and CDR2 is SVGAGI. CDR3 size: 14 residues. V was cut by 6 bases and J by 2 bases, with 13 bases left in between. CDR3 bases: TGTGCCAGCAGGGGGACATTCAGACAAGAGACCCAGTACTTC. This codes for CASRGTFRQETQYF.

The CDR3 DNA reads as TGTGCCAGTAGTAACCGACGCCTCGGGAGGACTGAAGCTTTCTTT. Protein: CASSNRRLGRTEAFF. V usage is TRBV19 and J usage is TRBJ1-1; the D is unclear. Germline CDR1 is LNHDA and CDR2 is SQIVND (reference sequence). The CDR3 consists of 15 residues. Trimming shortened V by 4 bases and J by 5 bases, and 17 bases separated the two germline ends.

CDR3 DNA: TGTGCCAGCAGTTCCCAAGGGGGACCCGGTACGCAGTATTTT. Protein sequence: CASSSQGGPGTQYF. V and J are TRBV6-5 and TRBJ2-3; maybe TRBD1 (6 bases). Trimming stripped 4 bases from V and 8 bases from J, with 16 bases between. The CDR3 runs 14 residues. The germline V gene encodes CDR1 MNHEY and CDR2 SVGAGI.

The chain uses TRBV24-1 and TRBJ2-1, with 10 positions matching TRBD2. V lost 8 bases to trimming and J lost 8 bases; unmatched junction nucleotides: 8. In germline, CDR1 is KGHDR, CDR2 SFDVKD. The CDR3 covers 14 residues. The CDR3 region has the DNA TGTGCCACCACCGATGCTAGCGGGAGTGATGAGCAGTTCTTC. Translating it yields CATTDASGSDEQFF.

The CDR3 sequence: CAISDEGAVQPQHF. Here the CDR3 DNA reads TGTGCCATCAGTGACGAGGGGGCGGTGCAGCCCCAGCATTTT. The rearrangement uses TRBV10-3 and TRBJ1-5; TRBD1 aligns across 7 bases. Germline V gene data show CDR1 as ENHRY and CDR2 as SYGVKD. V lost 3 bases to trimming and J lost 7 bases; unmatched junction nucleotides: 6. The CDR3 loop spans 14 amino acids.

The rearrangement links TRBV30 to TRBJ1-2, with D unclear. This CDR3 has 10 amino acids. Germline CDR1 and CDR2: GTSNPN and SVGIG (reference sequence). Trimming cost V 3 bases and J 8 bases, with 7 bases left between them. The CDR3 DNA sequence: TGTGCCTGGAGGGCAGGCGGCTACACCTTC. As protein: CAWRAGGYTF.

In this sample, this clone turned up once. The chain combines TRBV19 with TRBJ2-3; TRBD2 is a possible D gene (6 bases). Germline V gives CDR1 LNHDA, CDR2 SQIVND (reference sequence). V dropped 1 base and J dropped 2 bases, with 7 bases sitting between them. CDR3 size: 14 residues. CDR3 loop: CASSIGGVTDTQYF. The CDR3 DNA reads as TGTGCCAGTAGTATAGGGGGGGTCACAGATACGCAGTATTTT.

The CDR3 region has the DNA TGTGCCAGCAGCCATTGGGGACAGGCCTATGGCTACACCTTC. It encodes CASSHWGQAYGYTF. The chain uses TRBV3-1 (or the pseudogene TRBV3-2) and TRBJ1-2; TRBD1 matches at 8 bases. Trimming removed 3 bases from V and 4 bases from J; junction bases left unmatched: 4. Germline V gives CDR1 LGHDT, CDR2 YNNKEL (reference sequence). This CDR3 is 14 amino acids long.

The CDR3 is CASERGDSTDTQYF. The CDR3 DNA follows: TGTGCCAGCGAACGGGGGGACTCCACAGATACGCAGTATTTT. The chain links TRBV9 to TRBJ2-3, with 7 positions matching TRBD2. V was pared by 7 bases and J by 2 bases, with 7 bases of the junction left unmatched. This CDR3 is built from 14 residues. Germline V gives CDR1 SGDLS, CDR2 YYNGEE. The variable domain in full, completed from reference TRBV9 and TRBJ2-3, reads DSGVTQTPKHLITATGQRVTLRCSPRSGDLSVYWYQQSLDQGLQFLIQYYNGEERAKGNILERFSAQQFPDLHSELNLSSLELGDSALYFCASERGDSTDTQYFGPGTRLTVL.

The chain recombines TRBV5-5 with TRBJ1-2; D unresolved. The CDR3 is 13 residues long. Germline values: CDR1 SGHKS, CDR2 YYEKEE (reference sequence). Between the trimmed V and J ends, which lost 4 bases and 4 bases, there was a span of 11 bases. The CDR3 sequence is CASSPAVGYGYTF. The CDR3 DNA follows: TGTGCCAGCAGCCCGGCGGTCGGCTATGGCTACACCTTC.